The clone carrying this TCR beta chain has just a few counts. The antigen is not known. The germline CDR1 and CDR2 sequences are DFQATT and SNEGSKA (reference sequence). This CDR3 is built from 13 residues. Between the trimmed V and J ends, which lost 1 base and 9 bases, there was a span of 15 bases. A TCRbeta library incorporating unique molecular identifiers was prepared. TCRdb recomputed calls from the PCR reads with MiXCR, one row per CDR3 protein. The sample yields 550,000 to 600,000 distinct CDR3 sequences, 23% seen once. This sample stems from a study of T-cell reconstitution after alpha-beta-depleted transplantation in children. General study results and limits: Counts and diversity of T cells one year after transplant came mostly from newly produced T cells.

This chain connects TRBV20-1 to TRBJ1-1; no clear D. This clonotype originated in a boy in the first two years of life who had a stem cell transplant for acute myeloid leukemia, so the T cells may come from the graft donor. The material was PBMCs, mostly from graft donor cells, obtained 360 days after TCRalphabeta/CD19-depleted stem cell transplant. The CDR3 nucleotides read TGCAGTGCTAGAGCCAAAGGGTTAAATCAAGCTTTCTTT. Translating gives CSARAKGLNQAFF.